These 28 T cell receptor beta chains came from one sample sequenced in a study of glioma-infiltrating T cells. Using RNA template, CDR3s of TCR alpha and beta were amplified with iRepertoire arm-PCR. Each CDR3 protein is one row after TCRdb ran MiXCR on the multiplex PCR reads. The table shows about 190,000 distinct CDR3 sequences, with about 32% occurring only once. Input material: glioma tissue, nonneoplastic brain tissue, or PBMCs (not recorded which). The receptor source for this set is a human donor with low-grade glioma or glioblastoma, undergoing nonglioma brain surgery, or in good health (not recorded which).

In its sample, this clonotype was seen a few times. The CDR3 spells CASSFLSAGEQFF. CDR3 coding DNA: TGTGCCAGCAGCTTCCTCAGCGCGGGTGAGCAGTTCTTC. J is TRBJ2-1 and V is TRBV5-6, with D tentatively TRBD2 (5 bases). The germline V gene has CDR1 SGHDT and CDR2 YYEEEE. This CDR3 has 13 residues. Trimming stripped 2 bases from V and 9 bases from J, with 12 bases between.

There are a few counts of this clonotype. This rearrangement joins TRBV30 to TRBJ2-1; TRBD2 might be the D (5 bases). Trimming left V 5 bases short and J 0 bases short, with 5 bases between. Germline values: CDR1 GTSNPN, CDR2 SVGIG (reference sequence). The length of the CDR3 is 12 residues. CDR3 sequence (DNA): TGTGCCTGGGGGAGCTCCTACAATGAGCAGTTCTTC. Protein: CAWGSSYNEQFF. Complete variable domain (other parts from reference TRBV30 and TRBJ2-1): SQTIHQWPATLVQPVGSPLSLECTVEGTSNPNLYWYRQAAGRGLQLLFYSVGIGQISSEVPQNLSASRPQDRQFILSSKKLLLSDSGFYLCAWGSSYNEQFFGPGTRLTVL.

This clonotype occurred many times. The J gene is TRBJ2-5, the V gene TRBV20-1, with TRBD2 matching over 7 bases. CDR3 size: 12 residues. Trimming removed 3 bases from V and 5 bases from J; junction bases left unmatched: 3. CDR1 DFQATT and CDR2 SNEGSKA come from the germline V gene (reference sequence). The CDR3 DNA reads TGCAGTGCTAGGTCCGGGGGGGAGACCCAGTACTTC. Its protein is CSARSGGETQYF.

The chain uses TRBV5-4 and TRBJ1-1; D gene uncertain. Germline assignment: CDR1 SGHNT and CDR2 YYREEE (reference sequence). Trimming pared 2 bases from V and 1 base from J, leaving 15 bases between. The CDR3 runs to 16 residues. CDR3: CASSFGLTRTNTEAFF. The DNA of the CDR3 is TGTGCCAGCAGCTTTGGGCTCACGAGGACGAACACTGAAGCTTTCTTT.

Regarding this clonotype: A much larger clone differs by one base, so this may be a read error. The chain carries TRBV4-1 and TRBJ1-1; D might be TRBD1 (6 bases). The CDR3 loop spans 16 amino acids. Germline-derived CDR1 and CDR2 are MGHRA and YSYEKL. The chain's CDR3 is CARSPDERGLGTEAFF. The CDR3 nucleotides are TGCGCCAGGAGCCCAGACGAAAGGGGGTTGGGGACTGAAGCTTTCTTT.

This clonotype has ten or more counts. The genes are TRBV7-2 and TRBJ2-7; 10 nucleotides align to TRBD2. This CDR3 comprises 16 residues. From germline, CDR1 is SGHTA and CDR2 FQGNSA. Trimming removed 3 bases from V and 6 bases from J; junction bases left unmatched: 11. The CDR3 sequence: CASSFSELAGGREQYF. CDR3 DNA: TGTGCCAGCAGCTTCTCAGAATTAGCGGGAGGTCGCGAGCAGTACTTC.

The chain couples TRBV4-2 to TRBJ2-4, with D perhaps TRBD1 (6 bases). Germline CDR1 reads LGHNA; CDR2 reads YNFKEQ. The CDR3 length is 16 residues. The germline V and J ends were trimmed by 1 base and 0 bases, with 10 bases remaining between them. CDR3 coding DNA: TGTGCCAGCAGCCAAGGTAACAGGGTAGCCAAAAACATTCAGTACTTC. Translating it yields CASSQGNRVAKNIQYF.

The chain combines TRBV3-1 with TRBJ2-7; D unclear. Germline assignment: CDR1 LGHDT and CDR2 YNNKEL (reference sequence). This CDR3 comprises 15 residues. Trimming cost V 1 base and J 4 bases, with 14 bases left between them. The CDR3 bases are TGTGCCAGCAGCCAAGCGCTAGGCCAGTCATACGAGCAGTACTTC. It is translated as CASSQALGQSYEQYF.

Notes on this clonotype: This could be a read error, since a much larger clone is one nucleotide away. The V gene is TRBV3-1, the J gene TRBJ2-5, with D unclear. Trimming pared 1 base from V and 3 bases from J, leaving 9 bases between. Germline V gene data show CDR1 as LGHDT and CDR2 as YNNKEL (reference sequence). The CDR3 is 14 residues long. The DNA of the CDR3 is TGTGCCAGCAGCCAAGGTCGCACTGAAGAGACCCAGTACTTC. Residues: CASSQGRTEETQYF.

In regard to this clonotype: This clone may be a read error of a much larger clone one base away. Likely a read error: the CDR3 ends without its conserved phenylalanine or tryptophan. V usage is TRBV19 and J usage is TRBJ2-7; D ambiguous. Germline values: CDR1 LNHDA, CDR2 SQIVND (reference sequence). CDR3 length: 15 residues. V was cut by 5 bases and J by 0 bases, with 14 bases left in between. The CDR3 here is CASSPLGLSSYEQYL. The CDR3 nucleotides are TGTGCCAGTAGTCCACTGGGTCTCTCCTCCTACGAGCAGTACCTC.

This clonotype has at least ten counts. At one boundary the junction diverges from the germline segment, which might be a read error. V is TRBV2 and J is TRBJ1-2; 7 bases line up with TRBD1. Germline lookup yields CDR1 SNHLY and CDR2 FYNNEI. The CDR3 spans 15 residues. The CDR3 nucleotides are TGTGCCAGCAGGACAACAGGGGCCACCAACTTTGGCTACACCTTC. The encoded protein is CASRTTGATNFGYTF.

This clonotype was picked up many times. This sequence joins TRBV6-2 or TRBV6-3 and TRBJ2-1; D may correspond to TRBD1 or TRBD2 (5 bases each). The CDR3 runs 14 residues. Trimming shortened V by 5 bases and J by 9 bases, and 17 bases separated the two germline ends. Per germline, CDR1 MNHEY and CDR2 SVGEGT. CDR3 nucleotides: TGTGCCAGCAGTGCCGGGACCGGTCTTGGTGAGCAGTTCTTC. Translated, it gives CASSAGTGLGEQFF.

This clonotype has a count of ten or more. The chain links TRBV20-1 to TRBJ2-6; a possible D gene is TRBD2 (6 bases). The V end was cut by 6 bases, the J end by 4 bases, with 16 bases between. Germline values: CDR1 DFQATT, CDR2 SNEGSKA (reference sequence). The CDR3 has 15 amino acids. CDR3 residues: CSARDSGSGANVLTF. CDR3 coding DNA: TGCAGTGCACGGGACTCCGGTTCCGGGGCCAACGTCCTGACTTTC.

This rearrangement joins TRBV20-1 to TRBJ1-5; TRBD1 matches 9 bases. CDR3 size: 15 residues. Germline CDR1 reads DFQATT; CDR2 reads SNEGSKA (reference sequence). V was pared by 4 bases and J by 0 bases, with 4 bases of the junction left unmatched. CDR3 sequence reads: CSAMGQGFSNQPQHF. CDR3 in DNA: TGCAGTGCTATGGGACAGGGCTTTAGCAATCAGCCCCAGCATTTT.

In this sample, this clonotype turned up many times. The chain recombines TRBV7-8 with TRBJ1-5; unclear D gene. The germline V and J ends were trimmed by 4 bases and 4 bases, with 5 bases remaining between them. Germline CDR1 is SGHVS and CDR2 is FQNEAQ. The CDR3 spans 12 residues. The CDR3 nucleotides are TGTGCCAGCAGCTACCTTAATCAGCCCCAGCATTTT. The encoded protein is CASSYLNQPQHF.

In this sample, this clonotype turned up a few times. The chain links TRBV19 to TRBJ1-6; D remains ambiguous. With 9 bases removed from V and 6 bases from J, the gap between germline ends came to 12 bases. The V gene's germline CDR1 is LNHDA and CDR2 SQIVND (reference sequence). This CDR3 has 13 amino acids. The DNA for the CDR3 is TGTGCCAGCGGACCTGCGGGTAATTCACCCCTCCACTTT. Protein sequence: CASGPAGNSPLHF.

This clonotype was detected many times. The rearrangement joins TRBV6-6 to TRBJ2-1; TRBD1 agrees at 11 bases. The CDR3 is 15 residues long. Per germline, CDR1 MNHNY and CDR2 SVGAGI (reference sequence). Unmatched junction bases numbered 2, after V lost 0 bases and J lost 7 bases. The CDR3 DNA is TGTGCCAGCAGTTACTCTCGGGACAGGGGGAATGAGCAGTTCTTC. Its protein is CASSYSRDRGNEQFF.

This clonotype appeared many times. The chain carries TRBV20-1 and TRBJ1-5; 8 bases agree with TRBD1. Germline CDR1 and CDR2: DFQATT and SNEGSKA (reference sequence). The CDR3 sequence is 14 residues long. V shed 0 bases, J shed 7 bases, and the junction held 5 bases outside the gene matches. The CDR3 protein is CSAREPTGVQPQHF. As DNA, the CDR3 is TGCAGTGCTAGAGAACCGACAGGGGTCCAGCCCCAGCATTTT.

There are many counts of this clonotype. The V call is TRBV6-2 or TRBV6-3, the J call TRBJ2-7; TRBD2 matches at 7 bases. Germline CDR1 MNHEY, CDR2 SVGEGT. This CDR3 has 16 amino acids. J gave up 3 bases and V 3 bases, and 11 bases lay outside the gene matches. CDR3 coding DNA: TGTGCCAGCAGTTATTCTGGGACTATCGGGGGCTACGAGCAGTACTTC. Protein: CASSYSGTIGGYEQYF.

This clonotype was observed once. The limits of the CDR3 on the DNA are not certain, so only TCRdb's listed CDR3 is given. The rearrangement uses TRBV15 and TRBJ1-1. Germline CDR1 LNHNV, CDR2 YYDKDF (reference sequence). The CDR3 is 20 residues long, counting both termini. The CDR3 region is CATSSFYICSARERDTEAFF.

In its sample, this clonotype was seen many times. This chain joins TRBV7-9 and TRBJ1-2; perhaps TRBD1 as D (6 bases). This CDR3 has 14 residues. Germline V gene lookup returns CDR1 SEHNR and CDR2 FQNEAQ (reference sequence). Trimming removed 6 bases at V and 2 bases at J, with 13 bases between. The DNA of the CDR3 is TGTGCCAGCAGTGAGACAGGAACGAACTATGGCTACACCTTC. This sequence encodes CASSETGTNYGYTF.

The chain uses TRBV27 and TRBJ2-5; the D gene is possibly TRBD1 (5 bases). The CDR3 is 14 amino acids. Germline V gene lookup returns CDR1 MNHEY and CDR2 SMNVEV (reference sequence). V was pared by 4 bases and J by 4 bases, with 13 bases between. The CDR3 nucleotides read TGTGCCAGCAGTTGGGGCCCCCGGTCAGAGACCCAGTACTTC. It encodes CASSWGPRSETQYF.

This clonotype was recorded once. Being one base from a much bigger clone, this may be a read error. The DNA of the CDR3 is TGTGCCGGTAGTATATCGACTAGCAATGAGCAGTTCTTC. Its translation is CAGSISTSNEQFF. The chain is built from TRBV19 and TRBJ2-5, with D perhaps TRBD2 (6 bases). The end of the DNA aligns better with TRBJ2-1, so the J call may be wrong. Germline CDR1 reads LNHDA; CDR2 reads SQIVND (reference sequence). CDR3 length equals 13 residues.

This clonotype was recorded many times. V usage is TRBV6-1 and J usage is TRBJ2-1; 8 positions match TRBD2. The junction had 7 bases not matched to a gene; V was cut back by 5 bases and J by 4 bases. CDR1 and CDR2 from the germline V gene are MNHNS and SASEGT. The CDR3 loop spans 15 amino acids. The CDR3 region is CASSWRAGEYNEQFF. Written as DNA, the CDR3 is TGTGCCAGCAGTTGGCGAGCGGGAGAGTACAATGAGCAGTTCTTC.

This clonotype is large in the sample. This chain uses TRBV20-1 with TRBJ1-1; 7 bases are a match to TRBD1. Trimming at V came to 6 bases and at J to 5 bases, leaving 9 bases not matched to a gene. The germline CDR1 and CDR2 sequences are DFQATT and SNEGSKA (reference sequence). The CDR3 is 13 amino acids. This CDR3 is CSANGQVTTEAFF. The CDR3 bases are TGCAGTGCAAACGGACAGGTTACAACTGAAGCTTTCTTT.

Points on this clonotype: At one of its ends the junction is not consistent with the germline gene, which may arise from a read error. This CDR3 is CIARDRYRIDGHTF. DNA of the CDR3: TGCATTGCTAGAGATCGGTACAGGATAGATGGCCACACCTTC. V gene TRBV20-1 combines with J gene TRBJ1-2; a possible D gene is TRBD1 (5 bases). From germline, CDR1 is DFQATT and CDR2 SNEGSKA (reference sequence). This CDR3 contains 14 residues.

For this clonotype: A much larger clonotype is one base distant, so this may be a read error. This chain links TRBV2 with TRBJ2-7; D may be TRBD1 or TRBD2 (5 bases each). This CDR3 is 11 amino acids long. The V end lost 11 bases, the J end lost 7 bases, and 15 bases lay between the germline ends. Germline CDR1 and CDR2: SNHLY and FYNNEI. The chain's CDR3 is CAEGSYNEQYF. The CDR3 DNA reads TGTGCCGAGGGGTCCTACAATGAGCAGTACTTC.

J is TRBJ2-7 and V is TRBV6-2 or TRBV6-3, with 7 positions matching TRBD2. V shed 6 bases and J 4 bases; nucleotides not matched to a gene: 3. Germline CDR1 is MNHEY and CDR2 is SVGEGT. The length of the CDR3 is 12 residues. CDR3 sequence reads: CASSLAEYEQYF. CDR3 bases: TGTGCCAGCAGCCTAGCGGAGTACGAGCAGTACTTC.